There are a few counts of the clone carrying this TCR beta chain. Using a J-beta primer mix together with a sample-barcoded 5' primer, a second PCR was run for roughly 7 to 12 cycles. Sequencing yielded, for each sample, at least 3 million paired-end reads carrying CDR3. From the 5' RACE reads, TCRdb called clonotypes with MiXCR, one entry per CDR3 protein. This repertoire shows about 760,000 distinct CDR3 sequences, 56% found once; its top ten account for more than 25%. This entry is derived from a study of blood T cells in healthy people across ages. The CDR3 is made up of 11 amino acids. V was cut by 2 bases and J by 8 bases, with 6 bases left in between. The germline V gene encodes CDR1 SEHNR and CDR2 FQNEAQ (reference sequence).

This receptor was obtained from a man between 40 and 49 years old in good health. This chain uses TRBV7-9 with TRBJ1-2; D is ambiguous. The sample comprised blood. The CDR3 coding sequence is TGTGCCAGCAGCTTATCTCACGGCTACACCTTC. Amino acid sequence: CASSLSHGYTF.